Shown below are 32 T cell receptor beta chains from a single sample sequenced in a study of control samples from healthy donors and cancer patients. Measured with immunoSEQ multiplex PCR; TCRdb has only the in-frame clones, and not every one. This sample has approximately 170,000 clones, with 93% found just once. Sequencing was done on a sample of blood. Receptor source: an older woman in good health.

The chain has TRBV13 and TRBJ2-7; 9 nucleotides align to TRBD1. Germline V gene data show CDR1 as PRHDT and CDR2 as FYEKMQ (reference sequence). The CDR3 has 13 residues. With V trimmed by 6 bases and J by 6 bases, 6 bases remained unmatched. The CDR3 DNA reads TGTGCCAGCAGGGGGGACAGGGCGGGCGAGCAGTACTTC. It codes for CASRGDRAGEQYF.

This chain joins TRBV27 and TRBJ1-2; TRBD1 might be the D (6 bases). The V gene's germline CDR1 is MNHEY and CDR2 SMNVEV (reference sequence). The length of the CDR3 is 15 residues. V gave up 3 bases and J gave up 1 base, with 12 bases separating them. CDR3 coding DNA: TGTGCCAGCAGTTTCTACGACAGGATTAACTATGGCTACACCTTC. This encodes CASSFYDRINYGYTF.

The gene calls are TRBV9 and TRBJ1-4; a weak D match, TRBD1 (6 bases). CDR3 length equals 15 residues. The V and J ends lost 4 bases and 7 bases respectively, with 17 bases between them. CDR1 and CDR2 from the germline V gene are SGDLS and YYNGEE. CDR3 sequence: CASSLGAGVGEKLFF. In DNA, the CDR3 is TGTGCCAGCAGCCTAGGGGCAGGGGTCGGTGAAAAACTGTTTTTT.

The chain joins TRBV9 to TRBJ1-5; D unclear. V was cut by 0 bases and J by 3 bases, with 10 bases left in between. Germline assignment: CDR1 SGDLS and CDR2 YYNGEE. CDR3 length: 15 residues. The CDR3 bases are TGTGCCAGCAGCGTAGGGGTCTCTAACAATCAGCCCCAGCATTTT. Its translation: CASSVGVSNNQPQHF.

The chain joins TRBV4-3 to TRBJ2-1, with 11 positions matching TRBD1. CDR3 size: 17 residues. Germline CDR1 is LGHNA and CDR2 is YSLEER. V shed 0 bases and J 7 bases; nucleotides not matched to a gene: 8. The CDR3 protein is CASSQESGDRGVNEQFF. The CDR3 DNA reads as TGCGCCAGCAGCCAAGAGAGTGGGGACAGGGGGGTGAATGAGCAGTTCTTC.

The chain links TRBV19 to TRBJ1-2, with D tentatively TRBD1 (6 bases). The CDR3 length is 12 residues. The germline V and J ends were trimmed by 8 bases and 3 bases, with 10 bases remaining between them. Germline CDR1 is LNHDA and CDR2 is SQIVND (reference sequence). The CDR3 spells CASLQGDYGYTF. In DNA form, the CDR3 reads TGTGCCAGTTTACAGGGTGACTATGGCTACACCTTC.

V and J are TRBV18 and TRBJ2-5, with D perhaps matching TRBD1 (6 bases). The CDR3 is 13 amino acids. From germline, CDR1 is KGHSH and CDR2 LQKENI. Deletions cut 6 bases from V and 3 bases from J, with 11 bases between. DNA of the CDR3: TGTGCCAGCTCCCCAGGGGAGAAAGAGACCCAGTACTTC. Translated, it gives CASSPGEKETQYF.

To note about this clone: The sample contains more than one DNA sequence encoding this CDR3. The chain couples TRBV19 to TRBJ2-7; D uncertain. The length of the CDR3 is 11 residues. Germline V gene data show CDR1 as LNHDA and CDR2 as SQIVND (reference sequence). V lost 5 bases to trimming and J lost 1 base, with 3 bases between them. CDR3 bases: TGTGCCAGTAGTGGGTCCTACGAGCAGTACTTC. Translation: CASSGSYEQYF.

The chain carries TRBV5-8 and TRBJ1-5; 9 positions match TRBD1. CDR1 SGHTS and CDR2 YDEGEE come from the germline V gene. V gave up 4 bases and J gave up 5 bases; unmatched junction bases: 4. The CDR3 is 14 residues long. The CDR3 loop is CASSTGTGHQPQHF. The CDR3, as DNA: TGTGCCAGCAGCACCGGGACAGGGCATCAGCCCCAGCATTTT.

V and J are TRBV5-1 and TRBJ2-5; no clear D gene. CDR3 length: 12 residues. Trimming took 2 bases from V and 6 from J, leaving 8 bases between them. Germline CDR1 is SGHRS and CDR2 is YFSETQ. Here the CDR3 reads CASSLTDQTQYF. The CDR3 region has the DNA TGCGCCAGCAGCTTAACCGATCAGACCCAGTACTTC.

As to this clone: The same CDR3 arises from other DNA sequences in this sample as well. The V call is TRBV18, the J call TRBJ1-1; 11 positions agree with TRBD1. V dropped 2 bases and J dropped 4; count of bases not matched to a gene: 0. In germline, CDR1 is KGHSH, CDR2 LQKENI. The CDR3 runs to 14 residues. Written as DNA, the CDR3 is TGTGCCAGCTCACCAGGGACAGGGGGCACTGAAGCTTTCTTT. Translation gives CASSPGTGGTEAFF.

This clone has just one count. One junction end does not reproduce the germline sequence, and a read error may be involved. CDR3 protein: CASSPRVGTEAFF. Here the CDR3 DNA reads TGTGCTAGCAGCCCCAGGGTCGGCACTGAAGCTTTCTTT. The rearrangement uses TRBV7-7 and TRBJ1-1; D is possibly TRBD1 (5 bases). This CDR3 region has 13 residues. Germline values: CDR1 SSHAT, CDR2 FNYEAQ (reference sequence).

CDR3 sequence reads: CASSRQSSANTGELFF. CDR3 DNA: TGTGCCAGCAGCCGCCAATCCAGCGCGAACACCGGGGAGCTGTTTTTT. The V gene is TRBV7-6, the J gene TRBJ2-2; no clear D gene. The length of the CDR3 is 16 residues. The V end was cut by 5 bases, the J end by 0 bases, with 13 bases between. CDR1 and CDR2 from the germline V gene are SGHVS and FNYEAQ.

The chain links TRBV2 to TRBJ1-4; TRBD1 aligns across 7 bases. From germline, CDR1 is SNHLY and CDR2 FYNNEI. This CDR3 contains 17 residues. The V and J ends lost 6 bases and 0 bases, in that order; junction bases with no gene match: 10. The CDR3 sequence: CASSPDRDSATNEKLFF. The CDR3 nucleotides read TGTGCCAGCAGCCCCGACAGGGACTCTGCAACTAATGAAAAACTGTTTTTT.

The chain joins TRBV5-4 to TRBJ2-7; 8 nucleotides align to TRBD1. Losses at the gene ends were 4 bases for V and 3 bases for J; bases not matched to a gene: 6. The CDR3 length is 14 residues. Germline CDR1 reads SGHNT; CDR2 reads YYREEE (reference sequence). DNA for the CDR3: TGTGCCAGCAGCCCGACAGGGGCCGACTACGAGCAGTACTTC. Translation: CASSPTGADYEQYF.

The chain uses TRBV18 and TRBJ1-1, with 9 bases identical to TRBD1. The CDR3 sequence is 17 residues long. Unmatched junction bases numbered 14, after V lost 4 bases and J lost 5 bases. Germline CDR1 and CDR2: KGHSH and LQKENI. The DNA of the CDR3 is TGTGCCAGCTCACTAGGGAGCGGGACAGGGAGTGAGACTGAAGCTTTCTTT. It encodes CASSLGSGTGSETEAFF.

The chain is built from TRBV2 and TRBJ2-2; D gene uncertain. The CDR3 length is 13 residues. Looked up from germline, CDR1 is SNHLY and CDR2 is FYNNEI. Trimming pared 4 bases from V and 3 bases from J, leaving 6 bases between. CDR3 in amino acids: CASSAAYTGELFF. As DNA, the CDR3 is TGTGCCAGCAGTGCCGCATACACCGGGGAGCTGTTTTTT.

The CDR3 sequence: CASSTTAIVSSYEQYF. The CDR3 nucleotides read TGTGCCAGCAGCACGACCGCCATAGTCAGCTCCTACGAGCAGTACTTC. The genes are TRBV3-1 (or the pseudogene TRBV3-2) and TRBJ2-7; D gene uncertain. In germline, CDR1 is LGHDT, CDR2 YNNKEL (reference sequence). Trimming removed 5 bases from V and 0 bases from J, with 17 bases in between. The CDR3 contains 16 residues.

Points on this clone: Other DNA variants within this sample encode the same CDR3. The chain employs TRBV14 and TRBJ1-5; the D gene is possibly TRBD1 (5 bases). In germline, CDR1 is SGHDN, CDR2 FVKESK. The CDR3 length is 15 residues. Trimming stripped 1 base from V and 7 bases from J, with 14 bases between. The CDR3 DNA follows: TGTGCCAGCAGCCAAGGGGCGTCGGGGGGGCAGCCCCAGCATTTT. Its protein is CASSQGASGGQPQHF.

V gene TRBV4-1 combines with J gene TRBJ1-1, with unresolved D. Germline V lookup: CDR1 MGHRA, CDR2 YSYEKL. V lost 1 base and J 1 base, leaving 10 bases between the germline ends. The CDR3 spans 15 residues. CDR3 sequence (DNA): TGCGCCAGCAGCCAAGGGGCCAGGCCGAACACTGAAGCTTTCTTT. It specifies CASSQGARPNTEAFF.

This clone showed up just once. The CDR3 DNA sequence: TGCGCCAGCAGTGAGCGCCAGGGGGCGGGCACCGGGGAGCTGTTTTTT. This translates into CASSERQGAGTGELFF. The chain is built from TRBV10-2 and TRBJ2-2, with TRBD1 identical over 8 bases. Trimming took 2 bases from V and 4 from J; bases not matched to a gene: 6. CDR1 is WSHSY, CDR2 SAAADI, per germline. The CDR3 runs 16 residues.

A few counts support this clone. The chain couples TRBV7-2 to TRBJ2-1, with 12 nucleotides matching TRBD1. This CDR3 is built from 16 residues. The germline V gene has CDR1 SGHTA and CDR2 FQGNSA. Trimming at V came to 2 bases and at J to 10 bases, leaving 9 bases not matched to a gene. The chain's CDR3 is CASSLTGTGGFREQFF. As DNA, the CDR3 is TGTGCCAGCAGCTTAACCGGGACAGGGGGCTTTAGAGAGCAGTTCTTC.

The rearrangement joins TRBV6-5 to TRBJ1-2; TRBD1 matches 8 bases. Per germline, CDR1 MNHEY and CDR2 SVGAGI. The V gene end was trimmed by 1 base and the J gene end by 6 bases; junction bases not matched to a gene: 1. The CDR3 sequence is 13 residues long. The DNA of the CDR3 is TGTGCCAGCAGTTACTGGACAGGGAATGGCTACACCTTC. Protein sequence: CASSYWTGNGYTF.

The chain couples TRBV6-2 or TRBV6-3 to TRBJ1-1; 9 bases are a match to TRBD1. Germline V gene sequence: CDR1 MNHEY, CDR2 SVGEGT. J gave up 4 bases and V 6 bases, and 18 bases lay outside the gene matches. This CDR3 spans 18 amino acids. CDR3 sequence reads: CASSPNPGTGTSTTEAFF. The DNA for the CDR3 is TGTGCCAGCAGCCCTAACCCCGGGACAGGGACGTCAACCACTGAAGCTTTCTTT.

J is TRBJ1-3 and V is TRBV19; D unresolved. This CDR3 comprises 14 residues. Per germline, CDR1 LNHDA and CDR2 SQIVND (reference sequence). Trimming took 9 bases from V and 0 from J, leaving 12 bases between them. The chain's CDR3 is CASRAGSSGNTIYF. The CDR3 DNA reads TGTGCCAGCCGTGCGGGTTCCTCTGGAAACACCATATATTTT.

J is TRBJ1-5 and V is TRBV6-5; TRBD1 aligns across 9 bases. V shed 5 bases and J 6 bases; nucleotides not matched to a gene: 2. The germline CDR1 and CDR2 sequences are MNHEY and SVGAGI. The CDR3 contains 13 residues. As DNA, the CDR3 is TGTGCCAGCAGTACGGACAGGGGTCAGCCCCAGCATTTT. Translation gives CASSTDRGQPQHF.

This clone appeared a single time. In DNA, the CDR3 is TGTGCCAGCAGCCAAGCGGGTAGTGGCGGCTATAATTCACCCCTCCACTTT. Translation: CASSQAGSGGYNSPLHF. The genes are TRBV14 and TRBJ1-6; D gene unclear. Per germline, CDR1 SGHDN and CDR2 FVKESK. The CDR3 spans 17 residues. V lost 1 base to trimming and J lost 3 bases, with 13 bases between them.

The rearrangement uses TRBV5-8 and TRBJ1-4; possibly TRBD1 for D (5 bases). V shed 4 bases and J shed 4 bases, with 14 bases lying between them. Germline V gives CDR1 SGHTS, CDR2 YDEGEE. The CDR3 covers 15 residues. CDR3 nucleotides: TGTGCCAGCAGCCTAAAGGGACTTGGTAATGAAAAACTGTTTTTT. Translated: CASSLKGLGNEKLFF.

The sample holds one count of this clone. The chain couples TRBV6-4 to TRBJ2-2, with TRBD2 matching over 7 bases. The V segment lost 6 bases and the J segment 6 bases; nucleotides outside the gene matches: 10. Germline V gene data show CDR1 as MRHNA and CDR2 as SNTAGT. This CDR3 is built from 15 residues. The CDR3 protein is CASRRTSVSAGELFF. CDR3 in DNA: TGTGCCAGCAGACGTACTAGCGTTTCGGCCGGGGAGCTGTTTTTT.

The sample holds one count of this clone. The J gene is TRBJ1-5, the V gene TRBV4-1; tentatively, D is TRBD1 (6 bases). V lost 2 bases, J lost 9 bases, and 20 bases lay in between. The CDR3 extends over 16 amino acids. Germline lookup yields CDR1 MGHRA and CDR2 YSYEKL. Here the CDR3 DNA reads TGCGCCAGCAGCCAATCCCAAGGACAGCGACTAGGGCCCCAGCATTTT. Translating it yields CASSQSQGQRLGPQHF.

This clone was detected only a few times. The chain uses TRBV7-9 and TRBJ2-5; 8 positions match TRBD1. This CDR3 has 15 amino acids. Per germline, CDR1 SEHNR and CDR2 FQNEAQ (reference sequence). Unmatched junction bases numbered 8, after V lost 4 bases and J lost 4 bases. DNA of the CDR3: TGTGCCAGCAGCTCGACAGGGGATCGAATAGAGACCCAGTACTTC. Translation: CASSSTGDRIETQYF.

This chain uses TRBV7-8 with TRBJ1-3; 7 positions agree with TRBD1. The length of the CDR3 is 18 residues. V dropped 1 base and J dropped 0; count of bases not matched to a gene: 9. Germline CDR1 SGHVS, CDR2 FQNEAQ. CDR3 nucleotides: TGTGCCAGCAGCTTAGTATCGGGGACAGATCCCTCTGGAAACACCATATATTTT. Amino acids: CASSLVSGTDPSGNTIYF.